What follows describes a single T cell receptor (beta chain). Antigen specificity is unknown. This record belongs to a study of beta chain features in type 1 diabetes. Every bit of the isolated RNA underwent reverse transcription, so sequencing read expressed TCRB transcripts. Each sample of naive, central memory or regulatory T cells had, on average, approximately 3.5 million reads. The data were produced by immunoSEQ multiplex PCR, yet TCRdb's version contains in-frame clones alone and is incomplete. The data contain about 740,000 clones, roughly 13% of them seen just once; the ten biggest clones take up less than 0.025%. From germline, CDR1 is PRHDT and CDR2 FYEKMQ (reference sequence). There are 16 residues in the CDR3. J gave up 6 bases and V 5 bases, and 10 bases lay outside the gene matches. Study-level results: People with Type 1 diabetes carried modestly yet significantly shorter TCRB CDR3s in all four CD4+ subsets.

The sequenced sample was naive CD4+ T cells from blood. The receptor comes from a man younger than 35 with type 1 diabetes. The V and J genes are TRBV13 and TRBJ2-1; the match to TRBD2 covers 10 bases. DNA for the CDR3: TGTGCCAGCAGCCACCGGTCGGGGACTAGCGTCAATGAGCAGTTCTTC. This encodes CASSHRSGTSVNEQFF.